These T cell receptor beta chains were read from a single sample in a study of blood T cell repertoires in COVID-19. Sequenced by immunoSEQ multiplex PCR; TCRdb stores in-frame clones only, minus some. The sample gives 75,000 or so clones, around 80% of which show up once; around a third is in the top ten. Specimen: peripheral blood. These receptors came from a woman aged 65 to 85 with acute or convalescent COVID-19. CDR3s include the opening cysteine and the closing phenylalanine or tryptophan. The order of the fields is V gene, D gene, CDR3 length, J gene, clone size, CDR3 protein, CDR3 DNA. The D gene is left open where the match is weak. Clone size, where shown, is once, few, many, or a class for clones that have expanded.

TRBV5-4	-	14	TRBJ2-5	few	CASSFIGGKETQYF	TGTGCCAGCAGCTTTATAGGAGGGAAAGAGACCCAGTACTTC
TRBV19	-	15	TRBJ2-6	once	CASSMRLSGANVLTF	TGTGCCAGTAGTATGCGGCTTTCTGGGGCCAACGTCCTGACTTTC
TRBV5-1	TRBD1	15	TRBJ1-2	-	CASSLVQGDRYGYTF	TGCGCCAGCAGCTTGGTGCAGGGGGATAGATATGGCTACACCTTC
TRBV27	TRBD1	15	TRBJ1-1	-	CASSLFYPGGDEAFF	TGTGCCAGCAGTTTATTTTATCCAGGGGGAGATGAAGCTTTCTTT
TRBV5-6	-	14	TRBJ2-7	few	CASSLGGDSYEQYF	TGTGCCAGCAGCTTAGGGGGAGACAGTTACGAGCAGTACTTC
TRBV27	TRBD2	14	TRBJ2-7	-	CASSFSGGRYEQYF	TGTGCCAGCAGTTTCTCCGGCGGGAGGTACGAGCAGTACTTC
TRBV7-3	TRBD1	15	TRBJ2-2	-	CASSSQGAGTGELFF	TGTGCCAGCAGCTCACAGGGGGCTGGAACCGGGGAGCTGTTTTTT
TRBV24-1	-	14	TRBJ2-5	once	CATSDPVSQETQYF	TGTGCCACCAGTGATCCCGTGTCGCAAGAGACCCAGTACTTC
TRBV6-6	-	16	TRBJ2-2	-	CASSYASGPLTGELFF	TGTGCCAGCAGTTACGCGAGCGGGCCCCTCACCGGGGAGCTGTTTTTT
TRBV29-1	-	13	TRBJ2-5	-	CSVPTSSQETQYF	TGCAGCGTCCCTACTAGCTCCCAAGAGACCCAGTACTTC
TRBV3-1/TRBV3-2	-	16	TRBJ2-4	-	CASSQVFRAGKNIQYF	TGTGCCAGCAGCCAAGTTTTCCGGGCGGGAAAAAACATTCAGTACTTC
TRBV6-1	-	12	TRBJ1-2	-	CASSEASYGYTF	TGTGCCAGCAGTGAAGCCAGCTATGGCTACACCTTC
TRBV5-1	TRBD1	16	TRBJ2-1	-	CASSLQGLAVGDEQFF	TGCGCCAGCAGCTTACAGGGGTTGGCAGTAGGGGATGAGCAGTTCTTC
TRBV6-5	-	15	TRBJ1-1	-	CASFPGSRPRGEAFF	TGTGCCAGCTTTCCTGGCAGTCGACCTAGAGGTGAAGCTTTCTTT
TRBV29-1	TRBD1	14	TRBJ1-1	-	CSAQTGGSNTEAFF	TGCAGCGCCCAGACAGGGGGCTCTAACACTGAAGCTTTCTTT
TRBV6-4	-	13	TRBJ2-3	-	CASSVLRGDTQYF	TGTGCCAGCAGTGTTCTCAGGGGAGATACGCAGTATTTT
TRBV19	-	15	TRBJ2-3	-	CASSITDRNTDTQYF	TGTGCCAGTAGTATAACCGACAGAAACACAGATACGCAGTATTTT
TRBV5-6	-	13	TRBJ2-7	-	CASSVALKSEQYF	TGTGCCAGCAGCGTCGCCCTAAAATCCGAGCAGTACTTC
TRBV5-1	-	14	TRBJ1-1	-	CASSLVGGNTEAFF	TGCGCCAGCAGCTTGGTTGGAGGGAACACTGAAGCTTTCTTT